The entry below describes one T cell receptor beta chain. The sample belongs to a study of blood T cell repertoires in COVID-19. Study details: Collection of acute and convalescent COVID-19 samples took place in the United States, Italy and Spain.

V was cut by 0 bases and J by 2 bases, with 17 bases left in between. The CDR3 is 17 residues long. Germline V gene lookup returns CDR1 GTSNPN and CDR2 SVGIG (reference sequence). The protocol was immunoSEQ multiplex PCR, while the TCRdb copy is restricted to in-frame clones and leaves out a portion. Here the sample spans approximately 250,000 clones, 75% to 95% being singletons. This TCR was recovered from a man aged 35-49 years who had been exposed to COVID-19. The J gene is TRBJ1-5, the V gene TRBV30; a weak D match, TRBD1 (5 bases). The sample was PBMCs or T cells enriched from blood (not recorded which). CDR3 loop: CAWSVGIGVRGNQPQHF. In DNA, the CDR3 is TGTGCCTGGAGTGTAGGAATAGGGGTCCGAGGCAATCAGCCCCAGCATTTT.